These T cell receptor beta chains were read from a single sample in a study of identical twins. In TCRdb, the 5' RACE reads were re-called with MiXCR into one record per CDR3 protein. The repertoire holds under 900,000 distinct CDR3 sequences, with approximately 13% as singletons. The same sample was also studied in work on yellow fever vaccine responses in identical twins.

Sequences were obtained from PBMCs. The receptors originated from a woman aged 18-29 years in good health. CDR3s include the opening cysteine and the closing phenylalanine or tryptophan. A D gene is named only where the DNA matches it firmly. Size is omitted from some rows. Given values are once, few, many or a class for expanded clones.

>TRBD2|TRBV25-1|TRBJ2-2|NA
CASSGWTSGPSWDTGELFF
TGTGCCAGCAGTGGCTGGACTAGCGGGCCCTCTTGGGACACCGGGGAGCTGTTTTTT
>TRBD2|TRBV7-2|TRBJ2-1|many
CASIPGTSPRLGDEQFF
TGTGCCAGCATCCCCGGGACTAGCCCCCGTTTAGGTGATGAGCAGTTCTTC
>TRBD2|TRBV3-1|TRBJ2-3|NA
CASSRRTSGATDTQYF
TGTGCCAGCAGCCGTCGGACTAGCGGGGCCACAGATACGCAGTATTTT
>NA|TRBV5-1|TRBJ2-3|many
CASSLARGSADTQYF
TGCGCCAGCAGCTTGGCCAGGGGCAGCGCAGATACGCAGTATTTT
>NA|TRBV10-3|TRBJ2-3|NA
CAISASSPTDTQYF
TGTGCCATCAGTGCTTCTTCGCCCACAGATACGCAGTATTTT
>TRBD1|TRBV5-1|TRBJ1-1|NA
CASSLKSGTGSTEAFF
TGCGCCAGCAGCTTAAAATCCGGGACAGGGTCAACTGAAGCTTTCTTT
>NA|TRBV12-3/TRBV12-4|TRBJ2-7|NA
CASRVGWGSGSGEQYF
TGTGCCAGCAGAGTGGGGTGGGGTAGCGGATCGGGGGAGCAGTACTTC
>NA|TRBV4-2|TRBJ2-3|few
CASSLPGGADTQYF
TGTGCCAGCAGCCTCCCGGGGGGCGCAGATACGCAGTATTTT
>TRBD1|TRBV10-3|TRBJ1-2|few
CAIRPDRGFYGYTF
TGTGCCATCAGGCCGGACAGGGGCTTTTATGGCTACACCTTC
>NA|TRBV5-1|TRBJ1-6|NA
CASSPETRQNSPLHF
TGCGCCAGCAGCCCGGAGACACGGCAGAATTCACCCCTCCACTTT
>NA|TRBV3-1|TRBJ2-3|many
CASSQKRADTQYF
TGTGCCAGCAGCCAGAAGAGGGCAGATACGCAGTATTTT